This TCR beta chain came from a study of blood T cell repertoires in COVID-19. Whole-study context: Both acute and convalescent COVID-19 samples were obtained from the United States, Italy and Spain. PBMCs, B-cell-depleted T cells, or T cells were the source of the cDNA or gDNA that made up the material.

The germline gives CDR1 MDHEN, CDR2 SYDVKM. With 6 bases clipped from V and 0 bases from J, the junction kept 10 bases outside the gene matches. The CDR3 is made up of 18 amino acids. Generated by immunoSEQ multiplex PCR, the TCRdb table keeps only in-frame clones and is missing some. The data contain 150,000 to 200,000 clones, 80% to 90% of them seen just once; the ten biggest clones take up 8% to 10%. The chain joins TRBV28 to TRBJ2-3, with 12 positions matching TRBD2. The TCR sequence derives from a man between 50 and 59 years old with active or convalescent COVID-19. Sequenced: peripheral blood. DNA for the CDR3: TGTGCCAGCAGCCCCGGTACTAGCGGGGGGCATAGCACAGATACGCAGTATTTT. This gives the protein CASSPGTSGGHSTDTQYF.